The entry below gives a single T cell receptor (beta chain) sequence along with its context. The junction departs from the called germline gene at one end, perhaps through a read error. No patient received treatment before thyroid surgery. Germline assignment: CDR1 DFQATT and CDR2 SNEGSKA (reference sequence). The CDR3 totals 14 residues. This record comes from a study of metastatic and nonmetastatic thyroid tumors. Using MiXCR, TCRdb re-called clones from the PCR reads. Of approximately 25,000 clones listed, about 20% are singletons. This rearrangement joins TRBV20-1 to TRBJ2-7, with TRBD1 matching 7 bases. Sequencing used blood. The sequence came from a male donor with papillary thyroid cancer or a benign thyroid nodule (not recorded which). Some clones in this sample may be carry-over from other donors' samples. The CDR3 DNA is TGCAGTTCTAGAGGGGGCAGAAGGGGCTACGAGCAGTACTTC. Amino acid sequence: CSSRGGRRGYEQYF.